This record covers a single T cell receptor beta chain. Antigen specificity is unknown. Looked up from germline, CDR1 is SGHTA and CDR2 is FQGNSA. Trimming cost V 2 bases and J 3 bases; bases outside gene matches: 4. The CDR3 runs 14 residues. The data derive from a study of T cell repertoires in cytomegalovirus infection. Overall study results and limits: Predominance within the ex vivo response was attributable to HLA-C-restricted CMV-specific TCR beta clonotypes. Frequencies of public TCR beta families were cumulated, and this identified carriers of CMV plus the relevant HLA.

TCRdb re-analysed the reads in MiXCR, keeping a single row per CDR3 protein. The table lists roughly 34,000 distinct CDR3 sequences, 52% of them singletons. This sequence originates from a human donor in good health (CMV status not recorded). Some clones in this sample may be carry-over from other donors' samples. This sequence joins TRBV7-2 and TRBJ2-7, with 7 positions matching TRBD1. The sequences come from CD8+ T cells from cultured PBMCs, collected from culture after CMV antigen stimulation. CDR3 protein: CASSLSDRLYEQYF. DNA for the CDR3: TGTGCCAGCAGCTTATCGGACAGGCTCTACGAGCAGTACTTC.